This paragraph covers one T cell receptor (beta chain) sequence. These data are taken from a study of shared clonotypes between healthy human individuals. Germline V gives CDR1 DFQATT, CDR2 SNEGSKA (reference sequence). The CDR3 consists of 11 residues. Naive CD8 populations comprised CD45RO-negative cells positively selected for CCR7, excluding terminally differentiated effector memory CD45RA+ cells. Produced via immunoSEQ multiplex PCR; TCRdb's table is partial and in-frame only. The repertoire has roughly 2.1 million clones, under 95% of them found once; the top ten carry under 2%. The chain links TRBV20-1 to TRBJ1-3, with a weak D call TRBD1 (5 bases). Sequencing input: naive CD8+ T cells from PBMCs. This sequence originates from a man between 18 and 29 years old in good health. Some clones in this sample may be carry-over from other donors' samples. CDR3 coding DNA: TGCAGCGCAGGGCTTGGAAACACCATATATTTT. It specifies CSAGLGNTIYF.